These 15 T cell receptor beta chains were sequenced from one sample in a study of cytomegalovirus exposure and HLA in healthy donors. This PCR relied on a set of 60 Vbeta primers and 13 Jbeta primers. TCRdb's copy holds only in-frame clones and misses some; the assay was immunoSEQ multiplex PCR. The table lists under 150,000 clones, with 2.7% in the top ten. Input material: PBMCs. The receptor source for this set is a man between 40 and 49 years old in good health and CMV-seronegative.

CDR3 amino acids: CASSLGANTDTQYF. DNA of the CDR3: TGTGCCAGCAGCTTAGGGGCCAACACAGATACGCAGTATTTT. The chain joins TRBV7-2 to TRBJ2-3; D is ambiguous. This CDR3 spans 14 amino acids. The V end lost 1 base, the J end lost 2 bases, and 7 bases lay between the germline ends. Germline V gene sequence: CDR1 SGHTA, CDR2 FQGNSA. Filled out from reference TRBV7-2 and TRBJ2-3, the complete variable domain reads GAGVSQSPSNKVTEKGKDVELRCDPISGHTALYWYRQSLGQGLEFLIYFQGNSAPDKSGLPSDRFSAERTGGSVSTLTIQRTQQEDSAVYLCASSLGANTDTQYFGPGTRLTVL.

This chain connects TRBV5-1 to TRBJ2-7; 10 bases line up with TRBD2. V shed 4 bases and J 6 bases; nucleotides not matched to a gene: 7. CDR3 size: 14 residues. Looked up from germline, CDR1 is SGHRS and CDR2 is YFSETQ. The CDR3 is CASSPTSGAFEQYF. Here the CDR3 DNA reads TGCGCCAGCAGCCCAACTAGCGGGGCATTCGAGCAGTACTTC.

The rearrangement links TRBV7-2 to TRBJ2-5; D is perhaps TRBD1 (5 bases). Trimming cost V 7 bases and J 3 bases, with 12 bases left between them. The CDR3 sequence is 13 residues long. In germline, CDR1 is SGHTA, CDR2 FQGNSA. The CDR3 region has the DNA TGTGCCAGCAACTTTCTAGGGGAAGAGACCCAGTACTTC. Encoded protein: CASNFLGEETQYF.

The chain carries TRBV10-3 and TRBJ1-1; D is undetermined. V was clipped by 4 bases and J by 1 base, with 10 bases between them. This CDR3 region has 14 residues. Per the germline V gene, CDR1 is ENHRY and CDR2 is SYGVKD. The CDR3 is CAISARAENTEAFF. Written as DNA, the CDR3 is TGTGCCATCAGTGCGCGCGCGGAGAACACTGAAGCTTTCTTT.

V and J are TRBV19 and TRBJ1-6; 7 positions match TRBD1. Germline CDR1 LNHDA, CDR2 SQIVND (reference sequence). With 6 bases clipped from V and 5 bases from J, the junction kept 4 bases outside the gene matches. The CDR3 runs 14 residues. The CDR3 sequence: CASRRGQNNSPLHF. The DNA of the CDR3 is TGTGCCAGTAGACGGGGACAGAATAATTCACCCCTCCACTTT.

The chain joins TRBV2 to TRBJ1-4, with no clear D. The V gene lost 6 bases and the J gene lost 8 bases, with 19 bases spanning the gap. This CDR3 has 15 amino acids. CDR1 is SNHLY, CDR2 FYNNEI, per germline. The CDR3 sequence: CASRSSPKEWEKLFF. The CDR3 coding sequence is TGTGCCAGCAGGTCCAGCCCTAAGGAGTGGGAAAAACTGTTTTTT.

The rearrangement uses TRBV4-2 and TRBJ2-2; D gene uncertain. Between the trimmed V and J ends, which lost 2 bases and 6 bases, there was a span of 7 bases. Germline V gene lookup returns CDR1 LGHNA and CDR2 YNFKEQ. The CDR3 has 13 residues. The CDR3 reads CASSQRIAGELFF. The CDR3 nucleotides read TGTGCCAGCAGCCAACGTATAGCCGGGGAGCTGTTTTTT.

The chain joins TRBV6-5 to TRBJ1-1, with D hard to call. Germline CDR1 reads MNHEY; CDR2 reads SVGAGI. The CDR3 consists of 13 residues. V was clipped by 8 bases and J by 0 bases, with 10 bases between them. For the CDR3, the DNA is TGTGCCAGCGCTCAGGTCGTGAACACTGAAGCTTTCTTT. Encoded protein: CASAQVVNTEAFF.

The V and J genes are TRBV19 and TRBJ2-1; 11 nucleotides align to TRBD2. V was clipped by 3 bases and J by 4 bases; unmatched bases: 2. Germline V gene sequence: CDR1 LNHDA, CDR2 SQIVND (reference sequence). There are 15 residues in the CDR3. CDR3 amino acids: CASSIGTSGYNEQFF. Here the CDR3 DNA reads TGTGCCAGTAGTATCGGGACTAGCGGATACAATGAGCAGTTCTTC.

The genes are TRBV13 and TRBJ1-1, with 7 bases identical to TRBD1. From germline, CDR1 is PRHDT and CDR2 FYEKMQ (reference sequence). CDR3 size: 17 residues. Trimming removed 0 bases from V and 5 bases from J; junction bases left unmatched: 12. The CDR3 DNA reads TGTGCCAGCAGCTTAGGCCTTAGGGGGCGCGGAACAACTGAAGCTTTCTTT. The encoded protein is CASSLGLRGRGTTEAFF.

The chain employs TRBV27 and TRBJ1-6, with no clear D. CDR3 length: 16 amino acids. Trimming cost V 1 base and J 0 bases, with 7 bases left between them. Germline V CDR1 and CDR2: MNHEY, SMNVEV (reference sequence). In DNA form, the CDR3 reads TGTGCCAGCAGTTTATACCGTAGCTCCTATAATTCACCCCTCCACTTT. It codes for CASSLYRSSYNSPLHF.

The V and J genes are TRBV6-5 and TRBJ1-5; 8 nucleotides align to TRBD1. This CDR3 is built from 14 residues. Germline assignment: CDR1 MNHEY and CDR2 SVGAGI. V lost 6 bases, J lost 5 bases, and 6 bases stayed unmatched. In DNA, the CDR3 is TGTGCCAGCAGCCGACTGACAGGGGATCAGCCCCAGCATTTT. Translating it yields CASSRLTGDQPQHF.

The chain joins TRBV5-4 to TRBJ1-2; possible D gene TRBD1, 5 bases. The CDR3 spans 14 residues. V lost 6 bases to trimming and J lost 2 bases, with 14 bases between them. CDR1 and CDR2 from the germline V gene are SGHNT and YYREEE (reference sequence). The CDR3 region is CASTQAGQNYGYTF. For the CDR3, the DNA is TGTGCCAGCACCCAAGCAGGGCAGAACTATGGCTACACCTTC.

V gene TRBV7-6 combines with J gene TRBJ2-1; 8 nucleotides line up with TRBD2. V dropped 0 bases and J dropped 2; count of bases not matched to a gene: 6. This CDR3 has 17 amino acids. The germline V gene has CDR1 SGHVS and CDR2 FNYEAQ. The CDR3 region is CASSLASGVHTYNEQFF. As DNA, the CDR3 is TGTGCCAGCAGCTTAGCTAGCGGGGTCCACACCTACAATGAGCAGTTCTTC.

The chain joins TRBV9 to TRBJ1-5, with D uncertain. Germline V gives CDR1 SGDLS, CDR2 YYNGEE. The CDR3 is 16 residues long. Trimming pared 0 bases from V and 4 bases from J, leaving 14 bases between. The CDR3: CASSVEVRKRNQPQHF. The CDR3 DNA reads TGTGCCAGCAGCGTAGAGGTCAGGAAAAGAAATCAGCCCCAGCATTTT. Using reference TRBV9 and TRBJ1-5 for the parts outside the CDR3, the full variable domain is DSGVTQTPKHLITATGQRVTLRCSPRSGDLSVYWYQQSLDQGLQFLIQYYNGEERAKGNILERFSAQQFPDLHSELNLSSLELGDSALYFCASSVEVRKRNQPQHFGDGTRLSIL.